The subject of this entry is one T cell receptor (beta chain). In the authors' workflow: Cell counts per sample came from amplifying reference gene primers. Profiling relied on immunoSEQ multiplex PCR, and the TCRdb table lists in-frame clones only, not all of them. V, J and clone size are taken as reported in that table, and D and trimming were inferred from the DNA itself. The repertoire holds about 350,000 clones, with roughly 87% as singletons. This record belongs to a study of blood T cell repertoires in COVID-19. V was pared by 1 base and J by 8 bases, with 11 bases of the junction left unmatched. Per germline, CDR1 SGDLS and CDR2 YYNGEE. The CDR3 is made up of 18 amino acids.

The sequenced sample consisted of PBMCs or T cells enriched from blood (not recorded which). This chain links TRBV9 with TRBJ2-1, with 14 bases aligning to TRBD2. The sequence came from a woman between 25 and 40 years old who had recovered from COVID-19. The CDR3 reads CASSVFGAGTSGGHEQFF. The CDR3 bases are TGTGCCAGCAGCGTATTCGGGGCGGGGACTAGCGGGGGTCATGAGCAGTTCTTC.